Below are 9 T cell receptor beta chains sequenced from a single sample in a study of T cells after yellow fever vaccination. Using its own MiXCR run on the 5' RACE reads, TCRdb lists one record per CDR3 protein. The sample shows fewer than 500,000 distinct CDR3 sequences, around 20% of them seen only once. The sample consisted of PBMCs, taken before the yellow fever booster vaccination. These TCRs come from a man between 18 and 29 years old who received the YFV17D yellow fever vaccine.

This clonotype showed up many times. V and J are TRBV7-2 and TRBJ2-7; 11 bases are shared with TRBD2. J lost 4 bases, V lost 8 bases, and 4 bases had no gene match. Germline assignment: CDR1 SGHTA and CDR2 FQGNSA. This CDR3 has 13 amino acids. The DNA for the CDR3 is TGTGCCAGCGGGCTAGCGGGGGGATACGAGCAGTACGTC. This gives the protein CASGLAGGYEQYV.

The chain carries TRBV7-2 and TRBJ1-2; no reliable D call. Germline V gene lookup returns CDR1 SGHTA and CDR2 FQGNSA. CDR3 length: 14 residues. V was trimmed by 5 bases and J by 0 bases, leaving 10 bases between them. The DNA of the CDR3 is TGTGCCAGCAGCGATTACGGAGCTAACTATGGCTACACCTTC. As protein: CASSDYGANYGYTF.

This clonotype was seen a few times. The chain has TRBV4-1 and TRBJ2-2; D is unresolved. The length of the CDR3 is 14 residues. Germline CDR1 and CDR2: MGHRA and YSYEKL. V shed 8 bases and J shed 6 bases, with 16 bases lying between them. DNA of the CDR3: TGCGCCAGCCAAGGGTTCAGGATGCCCGGGGAGCTGTTTTTT. It yields the protein CASQGFRMPGELFF.

This clonotype was picked up many times. The J gene is TRBJ1-1, the V gene TRBV20-1, with a possible D match to TRBD1 (6 bases). Germline assignment: CDR1 DFQATT and CDR2 SNEGSKA (reference sequence). This CDR3 is 12 amino acids long. DNA for the CDR3: TGCAGCGCAAGACAGGAGCCTTTAGGGGCTTTCTTT. It is translated as CSARQEPLGAFF.

The J gene is TRBJ1-5, the V gene TRBV4-2; possible D gene TRBD1, 5 bases. Germline lookup yields CDR1 LGHNA and CDR2 YNFKEQ. The CDR3 totals 15 residues. Deletions cut 3 bases from V and 5 bases from J, with 14 bases between. The CDR3 region is CASSHEEGMDQPQHF. The CDR3 DNA is TGTGCCAGCAGCCATGAGGAGGGGATGGATCAGCCCCAGCATTTT.

V is TRBV29-1 and J is TRBJ1-1; D ambiguous. Germline V gene sequence: CDR1 SQVTM, CDR2 ANQGSEA. CDR3 length: 12 amino acids. Trimming removed 4 bases from V and 4 bases from J, with 10 bases in between. In DNA form, the CDR3 reads TGCAGCGTTGGGCGAGGACCCACTGAAGCTTTCTTT. Encoded protein: CSVGRGPTEAFF.

V and J are TRBV12-3 or TRBV12-4 and TRBJ2-4; 7 nucleotides line up with TRBD1. This CDR3 has 16 residues. The V gene end was trimmed by 3 bases and the J gene end by 7 bases; junction bases not matched to a gene: 12. The CDR3 bases are TGTGCCAGCAGTTTCAAACAGGGGATGGTGTCGAACATTCAGTACTTC. Translated, it gives CASSFKQGMVSNIQYF.

The sample holds a few counts of this clonotype. The V gene is TRBV4-1, the J gene TRBJ1-5; unclear D gene. The V gene lost 0 bases and the J gene lost 1 base, with 7 bases spanning the gap. Germline loops: CDR1 MGHRA, CDR2 YSYEKL. The CDR3 is 15 residues long. In DNA form, the CDR3 reads TGCGCCAGCAGCCAAGATGCCAGAAGCAATCAGCCCCAGCATTTT. Its translation is CASSQDARSNQPQHF.

This chain connects TRBV20-1 to TRBJ2-7; 11 nucleotides line up with TRBD1. This CDR3 region has 13 residues. Germline V gene lookup returns CDR1 DFQATT and CDR2 SNEGSKA (reference sequence). Unmatched junction bases numbered 4, after V lost 5 bases and J lost 4 bases. The chain's CDR3 is CSAWTGGGYEQYF. The CDR3 DNA follows: TGCAGTGCTTGGACAGGGGGCGGGTACGAGCAGTACTTC.